This T cell receptor beta chain was sequenced during a study of T cell responses to AZD1222 COVID-19 vaccine. Data came from immunoSEQ multiplex PCR; TCRdb stores just in-frame clones and leaves some out. This table has under 200,000 clones, approximately 95% appearing once. The length of the CDR3 is 15 residues. With 4 bases removed from V and 4 bases from J, the gap between germline ends came to 14 bases. CDR1 and CDR2 (germline): MNHEY, SMNVEV (reference sequence). Findings and caveats of the study: Dominant CD4 TCR responses targeted spike regions 160-218 and 743-854. Regions left unmutated in variants are reportedly the target of nearly half of spike-specific TCRs. White British donors predominated, females outnumbered males, and clonal diversity was possibly underestimated.

On this clone: As yet, its antigen is unknown.

The chain uses TRBV27 and TRBJ1-5; maybe TRBD1 (6 bases). The clonotype was recovered from an adult in good health. The sequences come from peripheral blood, collected on day 0 of AZD1222 vaccination. The CDR3 sequence: CASSSQDSLNQPQHF. The CDR3 coding sequence is TGTGCCAGCAGTTCTCAGGACAGCTTGAATCAGCCCCAGCATTTT.